This T cell receptor (beta chain) was recorded in a study of T cells after yellow fever vaccination. Study information: With SMART-Seq v4 Ultra Low Input, the fractions containing low cell numbers were prepared.

There are a few counts of this clonotype. TCRdb reprocessed the 5' RACE reads with MiXCR, giving one entry per CDR3 protein. The table has about 340,000 distinct CDR3 sequences, more than 8.5% seen once; the top ten hold around 17%. From germline, CDR1 is SGHVS and CDR2 FNYEAQ. The CDR3 totals 17 residues. V dropped 0 bases and J dropped 8 bases, with 19 bases sitting between them. The chain combines TRBV7-6 with TRBJ1-4; D perhaps matches TRBD1 (6 bases). This clonotype was obtained from a man aged 18 to 30 who received the YFV17D yellow fever vaccine. The material was PBMCs, obtained on the day of the first yellow fever vaccination. The CDR3 DNA follows: TGTGCCAGCAGCTTAGCAGAGGGACCCAGGGGAGGGGAAAAACTGTTTTTT. Its protein is CASSLAEGPRGGEKLFF.